One and the same sample provided the 28 T cell receptor beta chains below, sequenced in a study of CXCR3-negative and CXCR3-positive naive CD8 T cells (dated by TCRdb to about 2019). Sequenced on a NextSeq 550. The Human TCR Profiling Kit (MiLaboratory) was used to prepare UMI-labeled 5' RACE TRB cDNA libraries. TCRdb reprocessed the reads and lists each CDR3 protein sequence as a single entry, with no DNA. The sample's records list over 70,000 distinct CDR3 sequences. The ten biggest clones cover roughly 0.99% of the sample. Source material: naive CXCR3- CD8+ T cells from blood. What this sample's cell subset or site label stands for: CD45RO-CCR7+CD27+CD95- naive CD8+ T cells lacking CXCR3 (TNR3-). These receptors were collected from a human donor in good health. Some clones in this sample may be carry-over from other donors' samples.

The rearrangement links TRBV4-3 to TRBJ2-7; TCRdb selects TRBD1, and the lack of DNA leaves this call unchecked. Germline V gene lookup returns CDR1 LGHNA and CDR2 YSLEER. The CDR3 spans 15 residues. The CDR3 protein is CASSQDLSGAYEQYF.

The chain carries TRBV19 and TRBJ2-1; TCRdb designates TRBD2, a call that cannot be tested without DNA. This CDR3 is 11 amino acids long. The germline V gene has CDR1 LNHDA and CDR2 SQIVND (reference sequence). CDR3 amino acids: CASSFRGLQFF. The full variable domain, completed using reference TRBV19 and TRBJ2-1, is DGGITQSPKYLFRKEGQNVTLSCEQNLNHDAMYWYRQDPGQGLRLIYYSQIVNDFQKGDIAEGYSVSREKKESFPLTVTSAQKNPTAFYLCASSFRGLQFFGPGTRLTVL.

The J gene is TRBJ2-1, the V gene TRBV13; the TCRdb call, TRBD1, lacks DNA for checking. CDR3 length: 13 amino acids. Per germline, CDR1 PRHDT and CDR2 FYEKMQ (reference sequence). CDR3 in amino acids: CASGRDNYNEQFF. The variable domain in full, completed from reference TRBV13 and TRBJ2-1, reads AAGVIQSPRHLIKEKRETATLKCYPIPRHDTVYWYQQGPGQDPQFLISFYEKMQSDKGSIPDRFSAQQFSDYHSELNMSSLELGDSALYFCASGRDNYNEQFFGPGTRLTVL.

The J gene is TRBJ2-7, the V gene TRBV19; TCRdb names TRBD1, which stays unverified in the absence of DNA. Germline V gene lookup returns CDR1 LNHDA and CDR2 SQIVND (reference sequence). The CDR3 sequence is 14 residues long. CDR3 loop: CASNRDRDSWEQYF.

The V call is TRBV5-5, the J call TRBJ2-2; the D call from TCRdb, TRBD2, cannot be confirmed without DNA. The germline gives CDR1 SGHKS, CDR2 YYEKEE (reference sequence). This CDR3 has 16 amino acids. This CDR3 is CASSSVAGAITGELFF.

J is TRBJ2-2 and V is TRBV14; as DNA is missing, the TRBD1 call by TCRdb cannot be tested. The germline V gene has CDR1 SGHDN and CDR2 FVKESK. The CDR3 is made up of 17 amino acids. Here the CDR3 reads CASTNLWGPSTTGELFF.

The chain combines TRBV5-6 with TRBJ2-7; TCRdb's D call of TRBD2 is untestable without DNA. CDR1 is SGHDT and CDR2 is YYEEEE in the germline V gene. The CDR3 length is 17 residues. CDR3 loop: CASSLRALSGEMDEQYF.

The V gene is TRBV9, the J gene TRBJ2-1; there is no DNA to check the TCRdb D call of TRBD2. Germline V lookup: CDR1 SGDLS, CDR2 YYNGEE. The CDR3 consists of 14 residues. The CDR3 here is CASSVGLDGNEQFF.

The chain employs TRBV28 and TRBJ2-7; TCRdb indicates TRBD1, and absent DNA this call remains unverified. Germline values: CDR1 MDHEN, CDR2 SYDVKM. The CDR3 consists of 14 residues. The CDR3 here is CASSPRDSSYEQYF.

J is TRBJ2-5 and V is TRBV7-9. This CDR3 has 13 amino acids. CDR1 is SEHNR, CDR2 FQNEAQ, per germline (reference sequence). CDR3 residues: CASSLTFQETQYF.

The genes are TRBV20-1 and TRBJ2-7; TCRdb calls TRBD1, which cannot be checked without DNA. This CDR3 contains 13 residues. Germline V lookup: CDR1 DFQATT, CDR2 SNEGSKA (reference sequence). CDR3 amino acids: CSASGPQTYEQYF.

The V and J genes are TRBV4-3 and TRBJ1-2; checking the TCRdb D call of TRBD1 is not possible without DNA. The CDR3 sequence is 14 residues long. Germline V gives CDR1 LGHNA, CDR2 YSLEER. CDR3: CASSQIRGNYGYTF.

The chain combines TRBV5-1 with TRBJ2-1; TCRdb calls TRBD2, which cannot be checked without DNA. Germline values: CDR1 SGHRS, CDR2 YFSETQ. CDR3 length equals 16 residues. The CDR3 is CASSLLGGTPYNEQFF.

The chain combines TRBV29-1 with TRBJ1-2; TCRdb's D call of TRBD1 is untestable without DNA. Germline lookup yields CDR1 SQVTM and CDR2 ANQGSEA. The CDR3 length is 16 residues. The CDR3 here is CSVEEADRGEDYGYTF.

The chain joins TRBV29-1 to TRBJ2-2. This CDR3 is 13 amino acids long. Germline CDR1 is SQVTM and CDR2 is ANQGSEA. The CDR3: CSGHETHTGELFF.

The chain joins TRBV11-3 to TRBJ2-4; TCRdb proposes TRBD1, but this gene call is untestable without DNA. The CDR3 covers 14 residues. Germline CDR1 is SGHNT and CDR2 is YENEEA. CDR3 amino acids: CASSFQGGQNIQYF.

The chain combines TRBV12-3 or TRBV12-4 with TRBJ1-4. The CDR3 contains 16 residues. The CDR3 loop reads CASSSRNSGADEKLFF.

The chain carries TRBV4-1 and TRBJ2-1. CDR1 MGHRA and CDR2 YSYEKL come from the germline V gene. This CDR3 contains 12 residues. CDR3 loop: CASSQVYNEQFF.

The chain's CDR3 is CASSYDRVNTEAFF. This chain uses TRBV6-2 or TRBV6-3 with TRBJ1-1; TCRdb's assignment of TRBD1 cannot be checked, as there is no DNA. This CDR3 contains 14 residues. Germline values: CDR1 MNHEY, CDR2 SVGEGT.

The chain couples TRBV7-7 to TRBJ2-2; the D call from TCRdb, TRBD1, cannot be confirmed without DNA. Germline V gene data show CDR1 as SSHAT and CDR2 as FNYEAQ (reference sequence). CDR3 length: 16 residues. This chain's CDR3 is CASSPWTGTGTGELFF.

The chain joins TRBV28 to TRBJ2-1; TCRdb indicates TRBD1, and absent DNA this call remains unverified. Germline V gene lookup returns CDR1 MDHEN and CDR2 SYDVKM. This CDR3 has 17 residues. CDR3 region: CASSPQVRVTTFGEQFF.

V is TRBV7-9 and J is TRBJ2-1; TCRdb names TRBD1, which stays unverified in the absence of DNA. This CDR3 has 17 amino acids. Germline V gives CDR1 SEHNR, CDR2 FQNEAQ (reference sequence). The CDR3 protein is CASSMSVTGGPWDEQFF.

The J gene is TRBJ2-2, the V gene TRBV20-1; the D call of TRBD1 rests on TCRdb alone, since no DNA is present to check it. This CDR3 contains 16 residues. Germline lookup yields CDR1 DFQATT and CDR2 SNEGSKA (reference sequence). CDR3: CSARDPPGSNTGELFF.

The chain joins TRBV7-9 to TRBJ2-2; TCRdb's D gene call, TRBD1, goes unchecked for lack of DNA. CDR1 is SEHNR and CDR2 is FQNEAQ in the germline V gene (reference sequence). CDR3 length: 15 amino acids. The chain's CDR3 is CASSSGQAGPGELFF.

The V gene is TRBV7-9, the J gene TRBJ2-3; TCRdb outputs TRBD1, but without DNA this stays unchecked. The CDR3 spans 16 residues. Looked up from germline, CDR1 is SEHNR and CDR2 is FQNEAQ (reference sequence). The chain's CDR3 is CASSVLAGQSTDTQYF.

The chain is built from TRBV5-6 and TRBJ2-7. Germline CDR1 is SGHDT and CDR2 is YYEEEE. This CDR3 comprises 15 residues. The CDR3 sequence: CASSLAPGSSYEQYF. Full variable domain (outside the CDR3, taken from reference TRBV5-6 and TRBJ2-7): DAGVTQSPTHLIKTRGQQVTLRCSPKSGHDTVSWYQQALGQGPQFIFQYYEEEERQRGNFPDRFSGHQFPNYSSELNVNALLLGDSALYLCASSLAPGSSYEQYFGPGTRLTVT.

The chain employs TRBV30 and TRBJ2-1; there is no DNA to check the TCRdb D call of TRBD1. The CDR3 has 13 amino acids. Germline V lookup: CDR1 GTSNPN, CDR2 SVGIG (reference sequence). CDR3 in amino acids: CAWAQGAGNEQFF.

The rearrangement uses TRBV11-2 and TRBJ2-3; TCRdb returns TRBD2, unconfirmable since there is no DNA. CDR1 is SGHAT and CDR2 is FQNNGV in the germline V gene. This CDR3 has 16 residues. The CDR3 sequence: CASSPTAGSSTDTQYF. Complete variable domain (other parts from reference TRBV11-2 and TRBJ2-3): EAGVAQSPRYKIIEKRQSVAFWCNPISGHATLYWYQQILGQGPKLLIQFQNNGVVDDSQLPKDRFSAERLKGVDSTLKIQPAKLEDSAVYLCASSPTAGSSTDTQYFGPGTRLTVL.